Included here is one T cell receptor (beta chain) sequence, with context. Its antigen is not known. This record comes from a study of beta chain features in type 1 diabetes. Sequencing targeted expressed TCRB transcripts, as all isolated RNA had been reverse transcribed. Sequenced by immunoSEQ multiplex PCR; TCRdb stores in-frame clones only, minus some. This table has some 130,000 clones, around 9% appearing once. Findings and limits, study-wide: Still unanswered here is whether HLA type influences TCRB rearrangement. In all four CD4+ subsets, TCRB CDR3 length was significantly, moderately reduced in type 1 diabetes.

This TCR came from a man younger than 45 with type 1 diabetes. Sequencing was carried out using central memory CD4+ T cells from blood.

CDR3 sequence (DNA): TGTGCCATCACGGGGGGGCCTGGCACAGATACGCAGTATTTT. It encodes CAITGGPGTDTQYF. V gene TRBV10-3 combines with J gene TRBJ2-3, with TRBD2 matching over 8 bases. Germline assignment: CDR1 ENHRY and CDR2 SYGVKD. The trim removed 7 bases at V and 1 base at J, leaving 4 bases unmatched. The CDR3 totals 14 residues.